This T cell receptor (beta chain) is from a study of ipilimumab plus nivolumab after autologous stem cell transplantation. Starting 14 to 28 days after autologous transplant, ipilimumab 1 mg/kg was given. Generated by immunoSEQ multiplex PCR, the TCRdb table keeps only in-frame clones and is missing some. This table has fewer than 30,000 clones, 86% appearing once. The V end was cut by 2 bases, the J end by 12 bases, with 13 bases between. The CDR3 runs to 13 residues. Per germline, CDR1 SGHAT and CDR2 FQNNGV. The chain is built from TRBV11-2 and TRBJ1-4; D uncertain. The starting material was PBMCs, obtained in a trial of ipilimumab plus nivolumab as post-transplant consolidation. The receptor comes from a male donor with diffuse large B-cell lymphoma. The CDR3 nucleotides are TGTGCCAGCAGCTTATACGAAGCCGCCGAACTGTTTTTT. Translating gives CASSLYEAAELFF.